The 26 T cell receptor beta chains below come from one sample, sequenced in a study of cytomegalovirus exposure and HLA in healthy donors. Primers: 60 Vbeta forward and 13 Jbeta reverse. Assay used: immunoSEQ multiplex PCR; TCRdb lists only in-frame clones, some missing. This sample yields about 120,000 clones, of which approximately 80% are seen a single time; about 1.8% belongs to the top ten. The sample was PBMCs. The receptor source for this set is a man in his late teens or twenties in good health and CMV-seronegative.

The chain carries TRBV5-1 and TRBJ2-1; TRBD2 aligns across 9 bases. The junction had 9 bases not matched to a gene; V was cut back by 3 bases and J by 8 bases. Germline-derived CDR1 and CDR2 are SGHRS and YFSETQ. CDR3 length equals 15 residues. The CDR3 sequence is CASSSGLASRDEQFF. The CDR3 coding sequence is TGCGCCAGCAGCTCAGGACTAGCGTCGAGGGATGAGCAGTTCTTC.

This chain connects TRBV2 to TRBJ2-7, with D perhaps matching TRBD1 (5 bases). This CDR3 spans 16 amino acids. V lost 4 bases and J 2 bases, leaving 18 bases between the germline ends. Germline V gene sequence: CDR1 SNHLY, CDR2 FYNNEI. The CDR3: CASSGVGRINPYEQYF. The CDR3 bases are TGTGCCAGCAGTGGGGTGGGGCGGATTAACCCCTACGAGCAGTACTTC.

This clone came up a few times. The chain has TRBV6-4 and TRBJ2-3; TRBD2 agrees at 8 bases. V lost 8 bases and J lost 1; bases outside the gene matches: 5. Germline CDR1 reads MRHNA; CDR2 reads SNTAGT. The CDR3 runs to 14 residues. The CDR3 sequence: CASSGGPGTDTQYF. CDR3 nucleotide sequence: TGTGCCAGCTCGGGGGGGCCGGGCACAGATACGCAGTATTTT.

The CDR3 loop is CSVEERGGGSGYIGYTF. CDR3 coding DNA: TGCAGCGTTGAAGAAAGGGGAGGGGGAAGTGGGTATATTGGCTACACCTTC. The chain couples TRBV29-1 to TRBJ1-2, with D tentatively TRBD1 (6 bases). Trimming cost V 0 bases and J 7 bases, with 24 bases left between them. The CDR3 contains 17 residues. CDR1 and CDR2 (germline): SQVTM, ANQGSEA.

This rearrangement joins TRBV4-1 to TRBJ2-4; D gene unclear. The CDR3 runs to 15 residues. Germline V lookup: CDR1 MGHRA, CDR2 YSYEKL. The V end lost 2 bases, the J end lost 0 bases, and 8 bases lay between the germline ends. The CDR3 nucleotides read TGCGCCAGCAGCCAACCTCCAGTAGCCAAAAACATTCAGTACTTC. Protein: CASSQPPVAKNIQYF.

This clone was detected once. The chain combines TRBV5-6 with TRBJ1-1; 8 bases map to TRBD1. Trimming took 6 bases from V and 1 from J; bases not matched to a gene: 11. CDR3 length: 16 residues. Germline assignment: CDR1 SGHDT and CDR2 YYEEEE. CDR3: CASTQTQGAKNTEAFF. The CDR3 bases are TGTGCCAGCACCCAAACCCAGGGGGCTAAGAACACTGAAGCTTTCTTT.

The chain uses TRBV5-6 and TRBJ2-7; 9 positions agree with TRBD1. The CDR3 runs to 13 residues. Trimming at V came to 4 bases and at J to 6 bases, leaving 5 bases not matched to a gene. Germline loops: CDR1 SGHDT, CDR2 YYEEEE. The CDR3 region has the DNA TGTGCCAGCAGCACCTTGGACAGGGGCGAGCAGTACTTC. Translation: CASSTLDRGEQYF.

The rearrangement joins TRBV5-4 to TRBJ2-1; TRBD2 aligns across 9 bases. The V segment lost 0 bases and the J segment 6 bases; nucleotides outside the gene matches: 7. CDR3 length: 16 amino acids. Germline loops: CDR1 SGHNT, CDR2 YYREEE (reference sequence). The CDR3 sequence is CASSLAWGSGGNEQFF. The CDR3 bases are TGTGCCAGCAGCTTGGCGTGGGGTAGCGGGGGCAATGAGCAGTTCTTC.

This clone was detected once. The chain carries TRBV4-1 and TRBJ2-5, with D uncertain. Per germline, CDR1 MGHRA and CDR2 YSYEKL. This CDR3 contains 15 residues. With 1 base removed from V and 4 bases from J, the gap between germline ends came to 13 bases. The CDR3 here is CASSQGSAGTETQYF. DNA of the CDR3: TGCGCCAGCAGCCAAGGGTCGGCAGGCACAGAGACCCAGTACTTC.

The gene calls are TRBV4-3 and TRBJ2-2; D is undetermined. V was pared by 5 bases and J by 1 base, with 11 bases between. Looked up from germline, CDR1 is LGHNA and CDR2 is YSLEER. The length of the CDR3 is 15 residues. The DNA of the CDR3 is TGCGCCAGCAGCACACCTGGCCAGAACACCGGGGAGCTGTTTTTT. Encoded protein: CASSTPGQNTGELFF.

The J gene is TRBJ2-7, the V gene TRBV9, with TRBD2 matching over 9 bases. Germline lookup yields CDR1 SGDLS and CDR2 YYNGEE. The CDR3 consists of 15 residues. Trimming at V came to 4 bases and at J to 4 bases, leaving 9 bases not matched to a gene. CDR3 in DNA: TGTGCCAGCAGCCCCCAAGGGACTAGCAGTTACGAGCAGTACTTC. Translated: CASSPQGTSSYEQYF.

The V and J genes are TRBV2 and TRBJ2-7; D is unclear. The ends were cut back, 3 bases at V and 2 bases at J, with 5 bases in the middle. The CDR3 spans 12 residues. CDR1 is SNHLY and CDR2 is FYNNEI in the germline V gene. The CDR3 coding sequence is TGTGCCAGCAGTGAGACAACCTACGAGCAGTACTTC. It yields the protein CASSETTYEQYF.

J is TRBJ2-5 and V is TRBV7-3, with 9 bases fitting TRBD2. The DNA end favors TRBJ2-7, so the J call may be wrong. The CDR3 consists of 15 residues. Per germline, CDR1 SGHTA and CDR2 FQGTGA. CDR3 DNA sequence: TGTGCCAGCAGCTTAAGTCCCGGGACTAGCAACGAGCAGTACTTC. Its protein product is CASSLSPGTSNEQYF.

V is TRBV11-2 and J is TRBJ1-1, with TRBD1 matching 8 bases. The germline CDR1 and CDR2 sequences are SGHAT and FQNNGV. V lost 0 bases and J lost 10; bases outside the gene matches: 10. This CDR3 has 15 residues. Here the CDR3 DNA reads TGTGCCAGCAGCTTAGATATGGCAGGGGGCAGGTTAGCTTTCTTT. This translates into CASSLDMAGGRLAFF.

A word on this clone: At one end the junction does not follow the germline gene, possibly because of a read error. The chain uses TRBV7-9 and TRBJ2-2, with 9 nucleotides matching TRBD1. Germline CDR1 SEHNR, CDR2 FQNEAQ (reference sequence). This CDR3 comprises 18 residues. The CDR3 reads CSSSLKMLDRGKVGELFF. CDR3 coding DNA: TGTTCCAGCAGCTTAAAGATGTTGGACAGGGGTAAAGTCGGGGAGCTGTTTTTT.

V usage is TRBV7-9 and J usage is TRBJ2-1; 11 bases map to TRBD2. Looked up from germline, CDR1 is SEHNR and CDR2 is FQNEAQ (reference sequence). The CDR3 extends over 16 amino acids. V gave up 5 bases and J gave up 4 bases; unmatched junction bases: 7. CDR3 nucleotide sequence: TGTGCCAGCAGCCGTAGCGGGGGGGCCAAATACAATGAGCAGTTCTTC. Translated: CASSRSGGAKYNEQFF.

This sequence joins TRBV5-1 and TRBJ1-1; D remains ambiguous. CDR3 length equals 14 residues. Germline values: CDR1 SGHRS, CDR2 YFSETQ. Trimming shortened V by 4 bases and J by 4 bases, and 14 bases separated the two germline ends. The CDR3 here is CASSPNQVGTEAFF. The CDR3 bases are TGCGCCAGCAGCCCGAACCAGGTCGGCACTGAAGCTTTCTTT.

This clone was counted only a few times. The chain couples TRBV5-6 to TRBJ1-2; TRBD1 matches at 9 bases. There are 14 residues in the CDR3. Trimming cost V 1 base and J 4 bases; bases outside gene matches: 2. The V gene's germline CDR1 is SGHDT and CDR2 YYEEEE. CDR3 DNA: TGTGCCAGCAGCTTGCAGGGACAGGGCTATGGCTACACCTTC. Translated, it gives CASSLQGQGYGYTF.

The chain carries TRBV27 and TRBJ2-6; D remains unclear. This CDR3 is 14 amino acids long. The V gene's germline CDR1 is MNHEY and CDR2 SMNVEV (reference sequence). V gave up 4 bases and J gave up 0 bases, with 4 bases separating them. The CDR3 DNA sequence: TGTGCCAGCAGTTCGTACTCTGGGGCCAACGTCCTGACTTTC. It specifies CASSSYSGANVLTF.

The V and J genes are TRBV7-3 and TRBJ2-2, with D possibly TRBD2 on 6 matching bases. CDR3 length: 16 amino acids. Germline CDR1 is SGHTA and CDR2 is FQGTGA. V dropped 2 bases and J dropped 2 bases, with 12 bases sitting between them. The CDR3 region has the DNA TGTGCCAGCAGCTTATTACCGGGAGCTAACACCGGGGAGCTGTTTTTT. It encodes CASSLLPGANTGELFF. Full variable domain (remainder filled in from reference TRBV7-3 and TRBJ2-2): GAGVSQTPSNKVTEKGKYVELRCDPISGHTALYWYRQSLGQGPEFLIYFQGTGAADDSGLPNDRFFAVRPEGSVSTLKIQRTERGDSAVYLCASSLLPGANTGELFFGEGSRLTVL.

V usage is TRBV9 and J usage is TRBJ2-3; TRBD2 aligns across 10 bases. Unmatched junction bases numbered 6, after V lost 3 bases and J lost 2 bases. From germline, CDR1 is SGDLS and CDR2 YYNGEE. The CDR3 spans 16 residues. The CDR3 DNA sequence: TGTGCCAGCAGCGACCTACTAGCGGGGTCCACAGATACGCAGTATTTT. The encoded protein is CASSDLLAGSTDTQYF. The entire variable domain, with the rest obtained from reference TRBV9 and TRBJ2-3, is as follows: DSGVTQTPKHLITATGQRVTLRCSPRSGDLSVYWYQQSLDQGLQFLIQYYNGEERAKGNILERFSAQQFPDLHSELNLSSLELGDSALYFCASSDLLAGSTDTQYFGPGTRLTVL.

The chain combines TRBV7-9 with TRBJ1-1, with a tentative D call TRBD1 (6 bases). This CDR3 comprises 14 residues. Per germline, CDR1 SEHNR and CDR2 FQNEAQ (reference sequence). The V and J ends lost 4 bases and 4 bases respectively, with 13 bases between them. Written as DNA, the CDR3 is TGTGCCAGCAGCTCTTCAACAGGGATCACTGAAGCTTTCTTT. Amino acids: CASSSSTGITEAFF.

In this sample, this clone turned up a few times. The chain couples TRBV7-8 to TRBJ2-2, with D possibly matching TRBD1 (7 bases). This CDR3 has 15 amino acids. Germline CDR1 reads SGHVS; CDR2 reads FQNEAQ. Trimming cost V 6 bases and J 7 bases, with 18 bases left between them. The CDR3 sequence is CASSPGGLQSGELFF. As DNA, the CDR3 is TGTGCCAGCAGTCCAGGGGGACTTCAGAGCGGGGAGCTGTTTTTT.

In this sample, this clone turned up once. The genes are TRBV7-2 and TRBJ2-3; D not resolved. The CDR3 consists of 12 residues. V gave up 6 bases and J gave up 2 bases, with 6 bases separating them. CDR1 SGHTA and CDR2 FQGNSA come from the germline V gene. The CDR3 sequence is CASSTYTDTQYF. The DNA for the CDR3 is TGTGCCAGCAGTACCTACACAGATACGCAGTATTTT.

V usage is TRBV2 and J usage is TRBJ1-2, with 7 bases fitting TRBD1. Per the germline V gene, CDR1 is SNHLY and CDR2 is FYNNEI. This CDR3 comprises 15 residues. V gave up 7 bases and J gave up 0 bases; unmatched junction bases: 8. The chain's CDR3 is CASTQAGGANYGYTF. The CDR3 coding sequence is TGTGCCAGCACCCAAGCAGGGGGAGCTAACTATGGCTACACCTTC.

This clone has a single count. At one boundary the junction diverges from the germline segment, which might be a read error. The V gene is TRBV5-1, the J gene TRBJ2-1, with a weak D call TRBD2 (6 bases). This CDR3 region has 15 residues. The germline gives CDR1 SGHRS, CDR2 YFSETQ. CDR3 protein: CTSSSGLIIYNEQFF. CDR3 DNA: TGCACCAGCAGCTCGGGACTTATAATATACAATGAGCAGTTCTTC.